This T cell receptor (beta chain) is from a study of OX40 agonist ivuxolimab in advanced cancers. Looking at the study overall: Ivuxolimab, which targeted the costimulatory receptor OX40 (CD134), was an agonistic, fully human IgG2 monoclonal antibody. The paper covers the monotherapy dose-escalation part of the phase I ivuxolimab trial, which included N of about 56 patients. Of the approximately 54 dose-escalation patients, hepatocellular carcinoma was present in about 19, melanoma in about 15, renal cell carcinoma in 9 and head and neck cancer in 9. Prior anti-PD-1, anti-PD-L1 or anti-CTLA-4 therapy was permitted, and approximately 40% of dose-escalation patients had received checkpoint inhibitors. In the dose-escalation cohort, roughly 82% of patients were male, and the mean age was roughly 60 years with a range of roughly 23 to 79. Intravenous ivuxolimab was administered to patients every 2 weeks at six dose levels: 0.01, 0.1, 0.3, 1.5, 3 and 10 mg/kg. Three dose-escalation patients achieved partial responses, one with hepatocellular carcinoma and two with cutaneous melanoma. The point of sequencing TCRbeta in the periphery was to test whether ivuxolimab changed TCR sequence diversity and drove clonal T-cell expansion. What the study reported, not specific to this receptor: On average, CD8+ T cells showed more expanded clones than CD4+ T cells after ivuxolimab. Low levels of normalized T-cell clonal expansion were also seen in some patients who did not respond. In partial responders in the 0.1-3.0 mg/kg groups, normalized peripheral clonal expansion was found to be among the lowest, especially among CD8+ T cells. Clonal expansion of both CD4+ and CD8+ blood T cells was observed from baseline to week 6 at doses 0.1 to 3.0 mg/kg. The antigen specificity of the peripheral T cells that underwent clonal expansion was not determined.

Patients with a history of autoimmune disease or receiving systemic immunosuppression were excluded from the trial. Peripheral blood for TCR sequencing was drawn from every dose cohort at baseline, at cycle 4 day 1 and at cycle 7 day 1. Samples were obtained from an open-label, multicenter, first-in-human phase I dose-escalation trial of ivuxolimab. Adults with locally advanced or metastatic melanoma, renal cell carcinoma, hepatocellular carcinoma or head and neck squamous cell carcinoma were enrolled in the trial. Before TCR sequencing, CD4+ and CD8+ T cells were separately sorted from peripheral blood. For sequencing of the TCRbeta CDR3 region, genomic DNA was extracted from the sorted cells. The immunoSEQ Assay was used to sequence the TCRbeta CDR3 regions. The table was pulled from immuneACCESS by TCRdb, which kept in-frame rearrangements only. Such tables lose some clones; where checked, under half of the loss comes from unresolved V genes, and the rest has no known cause. A total of some 62,000 clones appear in this sample, more than 85% of them only once. The ten most abundant clones make up about 0.58% of the sample.

Comments on this clone: Its antigen is unknown. No base quality values were provided; no much bigger clone lies one nucleotide off.

Deletion took 6 bases off V and 4 bases off J, with a span of 12 bases between the germline ends. CDR1 is given as SQVTM and CDR2 as ANQGSEA, both from the germline V gene. The CDR3 starts with the cysteine, ends with the phenylalanine, and has 12 residues. This entry keeps only the CDR3 DNA: 36 bases, framed from base 1. The chain links TRBV29-1 with TRBJ1-2, with no confidently assigned D gene. Source: CD4+ or CD8+ T cells sorted from blood, taken in a trial of the OX40 agonist ivuxolimab. The TCR sequence derives from an adult with an advanced solid tumor such as melanoma, head and neck, liver or kidney cancer. The nucleotide sequence reads as follows: TGCAGCGTGGGGAGTGTCAGCTATGGCTACACCTTC. The resulting protein is CSVGSVSYGYTF.